This note documents a single T cell receptor (beta chain) sequence. Antigen unknown. The source of the sample is a study of cytomegalovirus exposure and HLA in healthy donors. The PCR was carried out with 60 Vbeta primers and 13 Jbeta primers. TCRdb's table, derived via immunoSEQ multiplex PCR, lists solely in-frame clones and lacks some. The sample includes over 150,000 clones, roughly 79% of them seen just once. Trimming removed 0 bases from V and 4 bases from J, with 16 bases in between. This CDR3 comprises 16 residues. Per the germline V gene, CDR1 is SGHRS and CDR2 is YFSETQ. Study-level findings and limits: Certain sequence variants were highly shared and formed a cluster, and this cluster was likely a sequencing artifact.

Sequencing was done on a sample of PBMCs. This sequence originates from a woman in her fifties or sixties in good health and CMV-seropositive. The chain employs TRBV5-1 and TRBJ2-5, with D maybe TRBD2 (6 bases). Here the CDR3 reads CASSLVGGGAGETQYF. For the CDR3, the DNA is TGCGCCAGCAGCTTGGTTGGAGGAGGGGCAGGAGAGACCCAGTACTTC.